This TCR beta chain was sequenced in a study of blood T cell repertoires in COVID-19. Only in-frame clones appear in the TCRdb table, and some are missing; sequencing was by immunoSEQ multiplex PCR. The sample lists approximately 69,000 clones, roughly 87% occurring once. The sequence was collected from a man in his fifties or sixties with acute or convalescent COVID-19. The sample comprised peripheral blood.

The DNA for the CDR3 is TGTGCCAGTAGTAACTCGGGGGGCGGCACTGAAGCTTTCTTT. This codes for CASSNSGGGTEAFF. V and J are TRBV19 and TRBJ1-1, with a weak D call TRBD1 (6 bases). This CDR3 has 14 amino acids. Germline CDR1 LNHDA, CDR2 SQIVND (reference sequence). Trimming left V 4 bases short and J 4 bases short, with 13 bases between.